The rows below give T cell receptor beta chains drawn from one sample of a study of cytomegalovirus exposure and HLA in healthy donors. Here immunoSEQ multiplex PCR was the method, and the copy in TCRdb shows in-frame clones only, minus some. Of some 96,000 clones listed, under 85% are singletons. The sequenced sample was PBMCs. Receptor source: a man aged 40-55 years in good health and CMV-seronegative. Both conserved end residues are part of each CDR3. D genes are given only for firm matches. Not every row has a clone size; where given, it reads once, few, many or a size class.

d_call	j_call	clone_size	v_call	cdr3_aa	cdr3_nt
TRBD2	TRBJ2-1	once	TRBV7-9	CSSSWAGGPFSIYNEQFF	TGTTCCAGCAGCTGGGCGGGAGGGCCCTTCAGTATATACAATGAGCAGTTCTTC
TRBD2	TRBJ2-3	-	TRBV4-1	CASSPVFGASGRARDTQYF	TGCGCCAGCAGCCCCGTATTTGGGGCTAGCGGGAGGGCCAGGGATACGCAGTATTTT
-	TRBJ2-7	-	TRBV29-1	CSVEEVPGSGSYEQYF	TGCAGCGTTGAAGAGGTACCCGGGAGTGGGTCCTACGAGCAGTACTTC
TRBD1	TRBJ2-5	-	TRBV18	CASSPSTGGQETQYF	TGTGCCAGCTCACCATCGACAGGGGGCCAAGAGACCCAGTACTTC
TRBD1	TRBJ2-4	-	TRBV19	CASSVDRGVNIQYF	TGTGCCAGTAGTGTGGACAGGGGAGTGAACATTCAGTACTTC
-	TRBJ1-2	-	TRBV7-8	CASSPRAGPYGYTF	TGTGCCAGCAGCCCCAGGGCGGGGCCCTATGGCTACACCTTC
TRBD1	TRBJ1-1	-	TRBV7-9	CASTRRGPDDTEAFF	TGTGCCAGCACCCGAAGGGGGCCGGATGACACTGAAGCTTTCTTT
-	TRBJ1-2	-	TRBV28	CASSLQGNYGYTF	TGTGCCAGCAGTTTACAGGGGAACTATGGCTACACCTTC
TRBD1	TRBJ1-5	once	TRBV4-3	CASSQGPWGTGFQPQHF	TGCGCCAGCAGCCAAGGCCCGTGGGGGACAGGGTTTCAGCCCCAGCATTTT
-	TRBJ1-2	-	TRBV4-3	CASSQVLKDFYGYTF	TGCGCCAGCAGCCAAGTACTGAAGGACTTCTATGGCTACACCTTC
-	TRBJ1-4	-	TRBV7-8	CASSSSHKREKLFF	TGTGCCAGCAGCTCCTCACATAAGAGGGAAAAACTGTTTTTT
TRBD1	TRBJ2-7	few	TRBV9	CASSRQGNVHEQYF	TGTGCCAGCAGCCGACAGGGTAATGTTCACGAGCAGTACTTC
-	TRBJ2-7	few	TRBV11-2	CASSLAWEVRTYEQYF	TGTGCCAGCAGCTTAGCCTGGGAGGTTAGGACCTACGAGCAGTACTTC
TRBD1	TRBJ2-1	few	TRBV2	CASSEEGTGGFEQFF	TGTGCCAGCAGTGAAGAGGGGACAGGGGGCTTTGAGCAGTTCTTC
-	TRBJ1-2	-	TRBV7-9	CASSRDLANYGYTF	TGTGCCAGCAGCCGAGACTTGGCTAACTATGGCTACACCTTC
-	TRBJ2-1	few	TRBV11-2	CASRGEGGSSYNEQFF	TGTGCCAGCAGGGGGGAGGGGGGAAGCTCCTACAATGAGCAGTTCTTC
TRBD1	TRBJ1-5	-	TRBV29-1	CSVAGGTGWDQPQHF	TGCAGCGTTGCGGGAGGGACAGGGTGGGATCAGCCCCAGCATTTT
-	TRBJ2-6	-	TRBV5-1	CASSWRQFSGANVLTF	TGCGCCAGCAGCTGGCGACAATTCTCTGGGGCCAACGTCCTGACTTTC
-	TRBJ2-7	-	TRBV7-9	CASSKTGDAYEQYF	TGTGCCAGCAGCAAAACGGGGGATGCCTACGAGCAGTACTTC
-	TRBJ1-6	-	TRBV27	CASGGTSHSPLHF	TGTGCCAGCGGCGGGACCTCGCATTCACCCCTCCACTTT
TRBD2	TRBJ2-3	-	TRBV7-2	CASRSAGGRTDTQYF	TGTGCCAGCAGGTCAGCGGGAGGCCGCACAGATACGCAGTATTTT
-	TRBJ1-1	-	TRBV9	CASSVELQPNTEAFF	TGTGCCAGCAGCGTAGAATTACAGCCGAACACTGAAGCTTTCTTT
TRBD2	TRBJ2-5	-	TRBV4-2	CASSQVQRGEQETQYF	TGTGCCAGCAGCCAAGTGCAGCGGGGGGAACAAGAGACCCAGTACTTC
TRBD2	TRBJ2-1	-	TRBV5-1	CASSFGGRAINEQFF	TGCGCCAGCAGCTTTGGGGGGAGGGCCATCAATGAGCAGTTCTTC
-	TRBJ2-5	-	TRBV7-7	CASRPKGSGETQYF	TGTGCCAGCAGGCCCAAGGGGTCTGGGGAGACCCAGTACTTC
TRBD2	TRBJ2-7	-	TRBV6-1	CASRGTSGYEQYF	TGTGCCAGCAGAGGGACTAGCGGCTACGAGCAGTACTTC
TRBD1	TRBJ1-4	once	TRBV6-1	CASRGQNSEKLFF	TGTGCCAGCCGGGGACAGAACTCCGAAAAACTGTTTTTT
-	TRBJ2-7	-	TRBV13	CASSLVAQTYEQYF	TGTGCCAGCAGCTTAGTAGCCCAGACCTACGAGCAGTACTTC
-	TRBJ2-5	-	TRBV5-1	CASSLQGETQYF	TGCGCCAGCAGCCTGCAGGGGGAGACCCAGTACTTC
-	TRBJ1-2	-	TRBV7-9	CSSSLIAGDYGYTF	TGTTCCAGCAGCTTAATCGCAGGGGACTATGGCTACACCTTC
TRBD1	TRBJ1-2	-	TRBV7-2	CASSLQGAGYGYTF	TGTGCCAGCAGCTTGCAGGGGGCAGGCTATGGCTACACCTTC
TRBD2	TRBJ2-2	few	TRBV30	CAWGLAGYTGELFF	TGTGCCTGGGGACTAGCGGGCTACACCGGGGAGCTGTTTTTT
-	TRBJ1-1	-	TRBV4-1	CASSQGRQGQGSTEAFF	TGCGCCAGCAGCCAAGGGCGCCAGGGGCAAGGGAGCACTGAAGCTTTCTTT
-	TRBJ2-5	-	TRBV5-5	CASSLAMRGSPEQETQYF	TGTGCCAGCAGCTTGGCCATGAGAGGGAGTCCCGAACAAGAGACCCAGTACTTC
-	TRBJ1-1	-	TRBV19	CASSIVRGNTEAFF	TGTGCCAGTAGTATAGTTCGGGGGAACACTGAAGCTTTCTTT
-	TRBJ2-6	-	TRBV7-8	CASSSNQDTSVRSGANVLTF	TGTGCCAGCAGCTCGAACCAAGACACCAGTGTAAGGTCTGGGGCCAACGTCCTGACTTTC
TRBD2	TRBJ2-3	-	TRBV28	CASSFPTSGTDTQYF	TGTGCCAGCAGTTTCCCGACTAGCGGCACAGATACGCAGTATTTT
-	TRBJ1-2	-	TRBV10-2	CASSELLLRNVDYGYTF	TGCGCCAGCAGTGAGCTGCTACTTCGAAACGTCGACTATGGCTACACCTTC
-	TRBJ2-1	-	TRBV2	CAITTEAGQGVNEQFF	TGTGCCATCACTACGGAAGCGGGCCAAGGGGTCAATGAGCAGTTCTTC